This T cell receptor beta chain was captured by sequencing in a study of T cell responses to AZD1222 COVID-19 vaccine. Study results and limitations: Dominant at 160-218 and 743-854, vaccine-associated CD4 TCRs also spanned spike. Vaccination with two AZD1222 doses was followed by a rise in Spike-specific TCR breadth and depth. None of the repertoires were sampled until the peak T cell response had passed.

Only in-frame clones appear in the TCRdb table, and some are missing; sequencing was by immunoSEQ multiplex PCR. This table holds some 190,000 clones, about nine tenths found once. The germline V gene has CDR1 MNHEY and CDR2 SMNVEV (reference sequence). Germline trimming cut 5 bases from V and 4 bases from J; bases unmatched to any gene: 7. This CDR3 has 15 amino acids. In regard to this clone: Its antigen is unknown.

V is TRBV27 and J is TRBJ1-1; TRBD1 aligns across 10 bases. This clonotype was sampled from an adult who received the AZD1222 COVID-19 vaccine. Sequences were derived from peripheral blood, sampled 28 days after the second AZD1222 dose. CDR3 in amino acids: CASSPTGGAVTEAFF. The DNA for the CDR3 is TGTGCCAGCAGTCCGACAGGGGGCGCAGTCACTGAAGCTTTCTTT.